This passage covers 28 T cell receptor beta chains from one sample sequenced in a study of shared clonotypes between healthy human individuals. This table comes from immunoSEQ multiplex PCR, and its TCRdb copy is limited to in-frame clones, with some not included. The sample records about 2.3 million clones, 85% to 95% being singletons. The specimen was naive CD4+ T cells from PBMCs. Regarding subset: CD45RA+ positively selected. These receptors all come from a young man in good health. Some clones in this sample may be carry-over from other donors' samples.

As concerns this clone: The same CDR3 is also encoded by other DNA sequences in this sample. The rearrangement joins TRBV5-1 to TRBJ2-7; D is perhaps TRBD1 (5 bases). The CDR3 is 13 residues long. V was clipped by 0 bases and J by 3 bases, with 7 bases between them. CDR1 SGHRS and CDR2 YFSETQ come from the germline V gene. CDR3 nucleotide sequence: TGCGCCAGCAGCTTGGTAGGGGACTACGAGCAGTACTTC. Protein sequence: CASSLVGDYEQYF.

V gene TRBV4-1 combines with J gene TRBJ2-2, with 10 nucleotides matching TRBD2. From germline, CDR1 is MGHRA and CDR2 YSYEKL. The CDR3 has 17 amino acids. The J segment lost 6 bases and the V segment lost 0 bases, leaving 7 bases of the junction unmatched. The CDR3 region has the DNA TGCGCCAGCAGCCAAGATTGGCTAGCGGGAGATCCCGGGGAGCTGTTTTTT. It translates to CASSQDWLAGDPGELFF.

The CDR3 protein is CASSRDYRDTQYF. The CDR3 DNA sequence: TGTGCCAGCAGTCGGGACTACCGAGATACGCAGTATTTT. The chain carries TRBV2 and TRBJ2-3, with 7 bases matching TRBD2. Germline CDR1 and CDR2: SNHLY and FYNNEI. V gave up 5 bases and J gave up 5 bases; unmatched junction bases: 4. CDR3 length: 13 residues.

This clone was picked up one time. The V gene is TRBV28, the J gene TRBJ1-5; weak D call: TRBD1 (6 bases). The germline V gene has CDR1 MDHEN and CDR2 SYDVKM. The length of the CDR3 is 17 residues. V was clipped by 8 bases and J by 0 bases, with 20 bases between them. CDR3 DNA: TGTGCCAGCGGGGGTGCGGGGGCGAAATATAGCAATCAGCCCCAGCATTTT. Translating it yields CASGGAGAKYSNQPQHF.

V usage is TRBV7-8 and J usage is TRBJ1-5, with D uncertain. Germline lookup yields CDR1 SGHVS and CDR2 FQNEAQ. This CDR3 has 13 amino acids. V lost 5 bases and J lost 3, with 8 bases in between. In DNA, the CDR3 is TGTGCCAGCAGCCGATACATCAATCAGCCCCAGCATTTT. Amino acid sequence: CASSRYINQPQHF.

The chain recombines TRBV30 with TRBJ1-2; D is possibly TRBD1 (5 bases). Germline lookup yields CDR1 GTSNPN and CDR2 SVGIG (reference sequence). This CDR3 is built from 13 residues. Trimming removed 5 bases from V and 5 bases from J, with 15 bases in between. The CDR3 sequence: CAWATEIDYGYTF. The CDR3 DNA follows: TGTGCCTGGGCGACAGAAATAGATTATGGCTACACCTTC.

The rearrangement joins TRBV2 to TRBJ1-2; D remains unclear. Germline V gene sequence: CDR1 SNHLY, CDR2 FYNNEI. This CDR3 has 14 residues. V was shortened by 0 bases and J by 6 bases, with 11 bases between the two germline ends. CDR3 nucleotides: TGTGCCAGCAGTGAAGCTGGCACGGTCAATGGCTACACCTTC. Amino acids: CASSEAGTVNGYTF.

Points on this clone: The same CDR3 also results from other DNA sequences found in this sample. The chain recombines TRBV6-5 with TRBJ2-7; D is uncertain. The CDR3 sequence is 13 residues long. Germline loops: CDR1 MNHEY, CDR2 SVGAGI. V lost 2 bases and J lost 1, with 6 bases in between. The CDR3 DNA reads TGTGCCAGCAGTTACCGAAATTCCTACGAGCAGTACTTC. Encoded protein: CASSYRNSYEQYF.

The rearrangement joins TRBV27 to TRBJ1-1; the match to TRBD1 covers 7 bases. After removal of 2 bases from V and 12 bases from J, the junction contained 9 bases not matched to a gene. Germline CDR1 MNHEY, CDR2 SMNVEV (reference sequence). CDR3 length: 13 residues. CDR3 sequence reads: CASSLLDRDSTFF. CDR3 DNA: TGTGCCAGCAGTTTACTCGACAGGGATAGCACTTTCTTT.

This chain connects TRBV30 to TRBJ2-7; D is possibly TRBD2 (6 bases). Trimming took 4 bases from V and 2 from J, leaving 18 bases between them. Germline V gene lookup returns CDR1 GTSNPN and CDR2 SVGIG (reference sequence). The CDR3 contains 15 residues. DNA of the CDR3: TGTGCCTGGACTCCTTTAGCGGATCCCCCCTACGAGCAGTACTTC. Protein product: CAWTPLADPPYEQYF. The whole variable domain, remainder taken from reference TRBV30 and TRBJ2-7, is SQTIHQWPATLVQPVGSPLSLECTVEGTSNPNLYWYRQAAGRGLQLLFYSVGIGQISSEVPQNLSASRPQDRQFILSSKKLLLSDSGFYLCAWTPLADPPYEQYFGPGTRLTVT.

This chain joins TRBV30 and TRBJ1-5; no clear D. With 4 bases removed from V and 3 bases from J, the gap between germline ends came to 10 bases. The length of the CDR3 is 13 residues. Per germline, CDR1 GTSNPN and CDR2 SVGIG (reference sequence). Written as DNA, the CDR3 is TGTGCCTGGAACTCGGGGTACAATCAGCCCCAGCATTTT. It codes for CAWNSGYNQPQHF. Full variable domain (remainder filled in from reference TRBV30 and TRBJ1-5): SQTIHQWPATLVQPVGSPLSLECTVEGTSNPNLYWYRQAAGRGLQLLFYSVGIGQISSEVPQNLSASRPQDRQFILSSKKLLLSDSGFYLCAWNSGYNQPQHFGDGTRLSIL.

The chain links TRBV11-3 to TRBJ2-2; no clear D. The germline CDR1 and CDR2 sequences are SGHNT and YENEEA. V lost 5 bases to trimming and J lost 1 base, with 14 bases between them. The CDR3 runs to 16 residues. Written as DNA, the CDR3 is TGTGCCAGCAGCCGTAAGGGTTGGGGGAACACCGGGGAGCTGTTTTTT. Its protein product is CASSRKGWGNTGELFF.

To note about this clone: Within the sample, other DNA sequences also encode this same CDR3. The CDR3 region is CASSFQENTEAFF. CDR3 nucleotides: TGCGCCAGCAGCTTCCAGGAAAACACTGAAGCTTTCTTT. The chain employs TRBV5-1 and TRBJ1-1; D gene unclear. V was trimmed by 2 bases and J by 2 bases, leaving 7 bases between them. This CDR3 region has 13 residues. CDR1 SGHRS and CDR2 YFSETQ come from the germline V gene.

The CDR3 sequence is CASSTSGGSPYEQYF. The CDR3 DNA reads as TGTGCCAGCAGCACGAGTGGCGGGAGCCCCTACGAGCAGTACTTC. The chain has TRBV6-5 and TRBJ2-7; 7 nucleotides align to TRBD2. Germline V gene lookup returns CDR1 MNHEY and CDR2 SVGAGI. The CDR3 runs to 15 residues. With V trimmed by 6 bases and J by 2 bases, 10 bases remained unmatched.

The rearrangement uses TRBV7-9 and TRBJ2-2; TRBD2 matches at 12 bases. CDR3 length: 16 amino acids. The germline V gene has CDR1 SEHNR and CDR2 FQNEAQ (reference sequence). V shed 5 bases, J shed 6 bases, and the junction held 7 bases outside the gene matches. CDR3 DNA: TGTGCCAGCAGCCCCGGACTAGCGGGATGGGCCGGGGAGCTGTTTTTT. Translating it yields CASSPGLAGWAGELFF.

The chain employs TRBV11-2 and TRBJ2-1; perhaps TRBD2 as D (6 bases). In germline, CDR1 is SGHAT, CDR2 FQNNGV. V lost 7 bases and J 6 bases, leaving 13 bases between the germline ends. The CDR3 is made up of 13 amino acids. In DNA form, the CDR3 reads TGTGCCAGCACCGCGGGACTCTCCAATGAGCAGTTCTTC. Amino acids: CASTAGLSNEQFF. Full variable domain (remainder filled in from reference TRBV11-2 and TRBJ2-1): EAGVAQSPRYKIIEKRQSVAFWCNPISGHATLYWYQQILGQGPKLLIQFQNNGVVDDSQLPKDRFSAERLKGVDSTLKIQPAKLEDSAVYLCASTAGLSNEQFFGPGTRLTVL.

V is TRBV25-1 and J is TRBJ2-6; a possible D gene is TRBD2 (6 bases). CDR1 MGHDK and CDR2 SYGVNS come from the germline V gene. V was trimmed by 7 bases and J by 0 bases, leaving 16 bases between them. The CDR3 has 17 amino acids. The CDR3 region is CASTSLRGDSGANVLTF. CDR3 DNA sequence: TGTGCCAGCACGTCCCTGCGGGGAGACTCTGGGGCCAACGTCCTGACTTTC.

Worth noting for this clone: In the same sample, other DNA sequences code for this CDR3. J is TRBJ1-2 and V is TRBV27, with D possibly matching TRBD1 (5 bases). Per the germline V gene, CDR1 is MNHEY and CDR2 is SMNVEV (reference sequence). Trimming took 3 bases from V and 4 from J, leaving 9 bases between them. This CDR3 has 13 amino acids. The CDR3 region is CASSFRGTYGYTF. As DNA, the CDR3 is TGTGCCAGCAGTTTTCGGGGGACCTATGGCTACACCTTC.

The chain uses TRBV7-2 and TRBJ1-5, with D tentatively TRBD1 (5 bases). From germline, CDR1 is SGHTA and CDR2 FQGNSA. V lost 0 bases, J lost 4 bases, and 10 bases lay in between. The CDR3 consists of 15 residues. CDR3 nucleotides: TGTGCCAGCAGCTTAGCGGCAGGGAGGAATCAGCCCCAGCATTTT. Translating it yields CASSLAAGRNQPQHF.

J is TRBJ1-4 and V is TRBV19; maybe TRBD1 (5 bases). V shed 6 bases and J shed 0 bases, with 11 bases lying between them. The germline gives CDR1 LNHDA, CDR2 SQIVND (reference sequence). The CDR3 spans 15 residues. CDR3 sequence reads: CASRGTDSTNEKLFF. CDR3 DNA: TGTGCCAGTAGAGGGACGGATTCAACTAATGAAAAACTGTTTTTT.

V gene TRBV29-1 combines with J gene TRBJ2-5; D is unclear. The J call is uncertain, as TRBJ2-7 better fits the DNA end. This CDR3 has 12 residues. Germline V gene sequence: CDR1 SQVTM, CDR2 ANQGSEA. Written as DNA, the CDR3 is TGCAGCGTCGGCGGAATATACTACGAGCAGTACTTC. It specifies CSVGGIYYEQYF.

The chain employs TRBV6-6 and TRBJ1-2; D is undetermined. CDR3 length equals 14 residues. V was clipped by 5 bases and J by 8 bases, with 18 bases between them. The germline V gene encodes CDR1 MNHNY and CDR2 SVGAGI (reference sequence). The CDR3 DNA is TGTGCCAGCAGTCGGTCGGGAGAGAATGGGGGCTACACCTTC. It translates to CASSRSGENGGYTF.

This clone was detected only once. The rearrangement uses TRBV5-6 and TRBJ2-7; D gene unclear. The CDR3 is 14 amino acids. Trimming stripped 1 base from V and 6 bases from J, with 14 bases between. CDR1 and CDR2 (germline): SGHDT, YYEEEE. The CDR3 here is CASSLRWAGLEQYF. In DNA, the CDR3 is TGTGCCAGCAGCTTGAGGTGGGCAGGCCTCGAGCAGTACTTC. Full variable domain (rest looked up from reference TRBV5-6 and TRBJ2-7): DAGVTQSPTHLIKTRGQQVTLRCSPKSGHDTVSWYQQALGQGPQFIFQYYEEEERQRGNFPDRFSGHQFPNYSSELNVNALLLGDSALYLCASSLRWAGLEQYFGPGTRLTVT.

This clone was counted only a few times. The CDR3 DNA follows: TGCAGCTGCTCTGGGGCCAACGTCCTGACTTTC. Translating gives CSCSGANVLTF. This chain joins TRBV20-1 and TRBJ2-6; D call uncertain. This CDR3 comprises 11 residues. Germline CDR1 reads DFQATT; CDR2 reads SNEGSKA (reference sequence).

The CDR3 region has the DNA TGTGCCAGCATAAACTGGTACCATCGCCTCTACGAGCAGTACTTC. Translated: CASINWYHRLYEQYF. The chain links TRBV4-2 to TRBJ2-7; no clear D gene. Germline assignment: CDR1 LGHNA and CDR2 YNFKEQ. The CDR3 sequence is 15 residues long. Trimming took off 7 bases at V and 3 bases at J, with 19 bases between the two ends.

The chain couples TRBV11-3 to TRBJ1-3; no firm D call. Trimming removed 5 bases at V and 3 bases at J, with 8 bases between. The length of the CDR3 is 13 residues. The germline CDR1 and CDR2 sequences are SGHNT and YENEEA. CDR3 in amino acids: CASSEAHGNTIYF. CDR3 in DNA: TGTGCCAGCAGCGAGGCCCATGGAAACACCATATATTTT.

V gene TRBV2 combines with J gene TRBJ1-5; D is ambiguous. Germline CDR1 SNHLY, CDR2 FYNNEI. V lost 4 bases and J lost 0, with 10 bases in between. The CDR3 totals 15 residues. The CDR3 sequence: CASSAHRNSNQPQHF. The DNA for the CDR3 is TGTGCCAGCAGTGCCCACAGAAATAGCAATCAGCCCCAGCATTTT.

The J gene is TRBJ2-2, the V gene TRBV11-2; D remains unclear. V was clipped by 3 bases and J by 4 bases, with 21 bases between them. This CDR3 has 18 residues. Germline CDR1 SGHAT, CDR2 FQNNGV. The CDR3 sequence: CASSFTPDYTTGTGELFF. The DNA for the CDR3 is TGTGCCAGCAGCTTTACCCCAGATTATACCACGGGCACCGGGGAGCTGTTTTTT.